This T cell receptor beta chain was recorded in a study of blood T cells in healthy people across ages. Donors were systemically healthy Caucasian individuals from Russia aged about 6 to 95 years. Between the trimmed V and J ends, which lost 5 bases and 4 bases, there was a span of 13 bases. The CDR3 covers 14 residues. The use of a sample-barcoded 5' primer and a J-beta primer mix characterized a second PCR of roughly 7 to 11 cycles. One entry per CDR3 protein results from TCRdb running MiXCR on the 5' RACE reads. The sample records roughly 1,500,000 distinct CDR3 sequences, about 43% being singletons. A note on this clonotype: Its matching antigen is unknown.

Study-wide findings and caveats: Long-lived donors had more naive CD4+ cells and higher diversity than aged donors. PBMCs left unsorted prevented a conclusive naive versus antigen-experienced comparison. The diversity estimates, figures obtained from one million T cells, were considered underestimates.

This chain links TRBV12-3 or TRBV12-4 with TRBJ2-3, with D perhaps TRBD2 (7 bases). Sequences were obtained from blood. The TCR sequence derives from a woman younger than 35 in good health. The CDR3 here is CASSGNGGPDTQYF. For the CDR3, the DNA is TGTGCCAGCAGTGGCAACGGGGGGCCAGATACGCAGTATTTT.